This TCR beta chain was documented in a study of shared clonotypes between healthy human individuals. Whole-study results and caveats: A limitation of the genetic and exposure-history diversity represented arose from few donors. Between a handful of donors, naive CD4 clonotypes were shared at a level of about 5%.

The method was immunoSEQ multiplex PCR; TCRdb's version includes in-frame clones alone and lacks a portion of them. The sample consists of about 1.1 million clones, approximately 80% of them appearing once. On this clone: The antigen remains unidentified.

The V and J ends lost 4 bases and 0 bases respectively, with 26 bases between them. Per germline, CDR1 SGHRS and CDR2 YFSETQ. The CDR3 is 19 residues long. Memory CD4+ cells were the fraction left after CD45RA+ naive selection. Source material: memory CD4+ T cells from PBMCs. Regarding subset: CD45RA-negative fraction. V usage is TRBV5-1 and J usage is TRBJ2-7, with a possible D match to TRBD1 (6 bases). This TCR was recovered from a man aged 18 to 30 in good health. Some clones in this sample may be carry-over from other donors' samples. The CDR3 here is CASSRGEDSIRRSSYEQYF. The DNA for the CDR3 is TGCGCCAGCAGCCGAGGAGAGGACAGTATAAGGAGAAGCTCCTACGAGCAGTACTTC. Variable domain in full (rest from reference TRBV5-1 and TRBJ2-7): KAGVTQTPRYLIKTRGQQVTLSCSPISGHRSVSWYQQTPGQGLQFLFEYFSETQRNKGNFPGRFSGRQFSNSRSEMNVSTLELGDSALYLCASSRGEDSIRRSSYEQYFGPGTRLTVT.